This TCR beta chain emerged from a study of identical twins. A remark on this clonotype: What it binds is unknown.

The germline CDR1 and CDR2 sequences are SGHVS and FQNEAQ. Trimming at V came to 5 bases and at J to 3 bases, leaving 7 bases not matched to a gene. The CDR3 has 15 amino acids. Study findings and constraints: In beta out-of-frame sequences, the excess sharing between twins was weaker. The models gave estimates that fell short of the out-of-frame TCR alpha sharing seen in monozygotic twins.

TCRdb used MiXCR to reprocess the 5' RACE reads, holding one entry per CDR3 protein. This sample has more than 650,000 distinct CDR3 sequences, with 6% to 6.5% found just once. The source is a man aged 18 to 30 in good health. J is TRBJ2-1 and V is TRBV7-8; 7 bases line up with TRBD2. Sequencing used naive T cells sorted from blood. CDR3 loop: CASSPTAGVYNEQFF. CDR3 bases: TGTGCCAGCAGCCCAACGGCGGGGGTCTACAATGAGCAGTTCTTC.